The 9 T cell receptor beta chains given below trace back to one sample, sequenced in a study of spatial heterogeneity in lung cancer. Time point reported: blood at routine non-recurrence follow-up after resection. Each CDR3 protein gets one entry after TCRdb re-called the 5' RACE reads with MiXCR. The sample gives 15,000 to 20,000 distinct CDR3 sequences, about 10% of which show up once; 20% to 25% is in the top ten. The specimen was PBMCs, collected at follow-up. The receptors stem from a male donor with early-stage non-small cell lung cancer.

This clonotype came up a few times. The chain combines TRBV29-1 with TRBJ2-1, with a weak D call TRBD2 (6 bases). Germline V gene sequence: CDR1 SQVTM, CDR2 ANQGSEA. V was pared by 5 bases and J by 8 bases, with 19 bases between. The CDR3 extends over 14 amino acids. The CDR3 DNA reads as TGCAGCGTTTCGGGCGGGATTATGCGCGATGAGCAGTTCTTC. This encodes CSVSGGIMRDEQFF.

This clonotype was recorded many times. The gene calls are TRBV6-2 or TRBV6-3 and TRBJ2-7, with 8 positions matching TRBD1. The CDR3 covers 12 residues. V lost 8 bases to trimming and J lost 1 base; unmatched junction nucleotides: 1. Germline-derived CDR1 and CDR2 are MNHEY and SVGEGT. CDR3 sequence: CASGDRSYEQYF. CDR3 nucleotides: TGTGCCAGCGGGGACAGGTCCTACGAGCAGTACTTC.

This clonotype was seen ten or more times. The CDR3: CASSAEAGVGDTQYF. In DNA, the CDR3 is TGTGCCAGCAGTGCCGAAGCGGGGGTTGGGGATACGCAGTATTTT. V and J are TRBV6-4 and TRBJ2-3; 8 positions match TRBD2. Germline CDR1 is MRHNA and CDR2 is SNTAGT. The CDR3 spans 15 residues. The junction had 9 bases not matched to a gene; V was cut back by 4 bases and J by 6 bases.

This clonotype appeared many times. The chain uses TRBV15 and TRBJ2-3; TRBD2 agrees at 7 bases. Trimming cost V 2 bases and J 2 bases; bases outside gene matches: 4. This CDR3 is 15 amino acids long. CDR1 LNHNV and CDR2 YYDKDF come from the germline V gene (reference sequence). The CDR3 bases are TGTGCCACCAGCAGAAAAGCGGGGCCCACAGATACGCAGTATTTT. Its protein product is CATSRKAGPTDTQYF.

This clonotype appeared many times. The chain recombines TRBV7-9 with TRBJ2-1, with 8 bases that match TRBD1. Germline CDR1 is SEHNR and CDR2 is FQNEAQ (reference sequence). Germline trimming cut 5 bases from V and 2 bases from J; bases unmatched to any gene: 5. CDR3 size: 15 residues. DNA of the CDR3: TGTGCCAGCAGCCTGGACAGGGTACCCTACAATGAGCAGTTCTTC. Translating gives CASSLDRVPYNEQFF.

This clonotype occurred many times. This chain connects TRBV6-4 to TRBJ2-1, with TRBD2 as a possible D gene (6 bases). The CDR3 sequence is 13 residues long. Germline V gives CDR1 MRHNA, CDR2 SNTAGT. V gave up 3 bases and J gave up 7 bases, with 10 bases separating them. DNA for the CDR3: TGTGCCAGCAGTGATCGACTAGAGAATGAGCAGTTCTTC. It codes for CASSDRLENEQFF.

This clonotype has a handful of counts. The junction departs from germline at one end; a sequencing error may be responsible. The chain has TRBV19 and TRBJ1-1; possibly TRBD1 for D (6 bases). In germline, CDR1 is LNHDA, CDR2 SQIVND (reference sequence). This CDR3 has 13 amino acids. As DNA, the CDR3 is TGTGCCAGTAGTGTTACAGGGAACGCTGAAGCTTTCTTT. Its translation is CASSVTGNAEAFF.

This clonotype has ten or more counts. This chain joins TRBV20-1 and TRBJ2-1, with 10 bases matching TRBD2. Trimming took 5 bases from V and 8 from J; bases not matched to a gene: 24. The germline V gene encodes CDR1 DFQATT and CDR2 SNEGSKA (reference sequence). CDR3 length: 19 residues. The CDR3 region is CSAPRRGLAGVGGHDEQFF. The CDR3 nucleotides read TGCAGTGCTCCCCGTCGGGGCCTAGCGGGAGTAGGGGGCCACGATGAGCAGTTCTTC.

This clonotype has ten or more counts. V is TRBV27 and J is TRBJ1-5, with D hard to call. The CDR3 covers 15 residues. V lost 5 bases, J lost 0 bases, and 11 bases lay in between. Germline CDR1 and CDR2: MNHEY and SMNVEV (reference sequence). The CDR3 is CASSPRSYSNQPQHF. The CDR3, as DNA: TGTGCCAGCAGTCCCCGGTCCTATAGCAATCAGCCCCAGCATTTT.